A single sample gave rise to the 2 T cell receptor beta chains below, sequenced in a study of cytomegalovirus exposure and HLA in healthy donors (dated by TCRdb to the late 2010s). The method behind the library was the immunoSEQ multiplex PCR assay. A mixture of 60 forward primers for TCR Vbeta segments and 13 reverse primers for TCR Jbeta segments was used in the multiplex PCR. TCRdb mirrors the immuneACCESS table, restricted to in-frame sequences. Some clones are absent from its copies; in checked studies, under half trace to an unresolved V gene, and the reason for the others is unknown. The sample table lists around 140,000 clones, about 9.2% of them with a count of one. The ten top clones hold roughly 7% of the sample. Sequences were obtained from PBMCs. The receptors here all came from a woman between 40 and 50 years old in good health and CMV-seropositive.

The J gene is TRBJ2-5, the V gene TRBV2, with D perhaps matching TRBD1 (5 bases). The end of the DNA aligns better with TRBJ2-7, so the J call may be wrong. Germline CDR1 reads SNHLY; CDR2 reads FYNNEI. The CDR3 totals 13 residues. CDR3 sequence: CASSVQGVGEQYF. The DNA for the CDR3 is TGTGCCAGCAGTGTCCAAGGGGTGGGCGAGCAGTACTTC.

This clone was recorded a few times. The V gene is TRBV5-4, the J gene TRBJ2-2; a possible D gene is TRBD1 (7 bases). CDR3 length: 16 residues. V was trimmed by 4 bases and J by 2 bases, leaving 15 bases between them. Germline CDR1 and CDR2: SGHNT and YYREEE (reference sequence). The DNA of the CDR3 is TGTGCCAGCAGCCCGAAGGAGGGGGCCAACACCGGGGAGCTGTTTTTT. Amino acid sequence: CASSPKEGANTGELFF.